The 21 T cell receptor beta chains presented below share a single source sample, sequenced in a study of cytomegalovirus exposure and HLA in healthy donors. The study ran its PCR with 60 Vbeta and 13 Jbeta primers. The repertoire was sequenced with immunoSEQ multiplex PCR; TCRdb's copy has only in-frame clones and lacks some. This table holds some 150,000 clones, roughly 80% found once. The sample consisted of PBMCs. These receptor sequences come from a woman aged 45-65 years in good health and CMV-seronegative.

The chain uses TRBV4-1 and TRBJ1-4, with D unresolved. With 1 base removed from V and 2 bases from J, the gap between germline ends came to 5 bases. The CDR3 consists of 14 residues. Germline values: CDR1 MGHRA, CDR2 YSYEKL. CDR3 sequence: CASSQGATNEKLFF. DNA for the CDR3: TGCGCCAGCAGCCAAGGAGCTACTAATGAAAAACTGTTTTTT.

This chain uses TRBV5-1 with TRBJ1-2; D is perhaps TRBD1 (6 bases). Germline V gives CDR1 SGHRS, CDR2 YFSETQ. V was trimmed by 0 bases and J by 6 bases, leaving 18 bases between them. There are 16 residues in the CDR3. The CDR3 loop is CASSLVGDIRIDGYTF. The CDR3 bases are TGCGCCAGCAGCTTGGTCGGGGACATCAGAATTGATGGCTACACCTTC.

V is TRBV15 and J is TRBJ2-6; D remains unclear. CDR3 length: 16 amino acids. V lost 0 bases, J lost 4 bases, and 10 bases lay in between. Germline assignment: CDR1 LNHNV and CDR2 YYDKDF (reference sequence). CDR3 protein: CATSRDLAAGANVLTF. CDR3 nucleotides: TGTGCCACCAGCAGAGATCTGGCCGCCGGGGCCAACGTCCTGACTTTC.

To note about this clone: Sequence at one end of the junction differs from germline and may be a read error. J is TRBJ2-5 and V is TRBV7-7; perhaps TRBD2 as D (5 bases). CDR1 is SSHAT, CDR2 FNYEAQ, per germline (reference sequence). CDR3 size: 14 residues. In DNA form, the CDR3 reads TGTGCTAGCAGCTTAGGACGGGAACAAGAGACCCAGTACTTC. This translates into CASSLGREQETQYF.

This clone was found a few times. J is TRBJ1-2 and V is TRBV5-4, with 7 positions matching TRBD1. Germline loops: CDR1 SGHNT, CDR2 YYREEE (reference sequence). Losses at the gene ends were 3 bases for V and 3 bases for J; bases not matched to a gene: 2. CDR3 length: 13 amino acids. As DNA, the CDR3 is TGTGCCAGCAGCTGGGACAGAGACTATGGCTACACCTTC. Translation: CASSWDRDYGYTF.

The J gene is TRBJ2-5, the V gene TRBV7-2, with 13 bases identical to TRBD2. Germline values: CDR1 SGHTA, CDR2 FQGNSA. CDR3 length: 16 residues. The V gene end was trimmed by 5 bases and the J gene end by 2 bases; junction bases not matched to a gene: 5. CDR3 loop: CASSTVLAGGQETQYF. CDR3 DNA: TGTGCCAGCAGCACCGTACTAGCGGGGGGGCAAGAGACCCAGTACTTC.

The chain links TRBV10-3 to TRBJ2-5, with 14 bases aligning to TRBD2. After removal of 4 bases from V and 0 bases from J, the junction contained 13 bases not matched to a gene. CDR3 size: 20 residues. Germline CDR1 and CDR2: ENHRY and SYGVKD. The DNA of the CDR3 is TGTGCCATCAGTGTCAACGGAGGACTAGCGGGGGGACTTTACCAAGAGACCCAGTACTTC. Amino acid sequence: CAISVNGGLAGGLYQETQYF.

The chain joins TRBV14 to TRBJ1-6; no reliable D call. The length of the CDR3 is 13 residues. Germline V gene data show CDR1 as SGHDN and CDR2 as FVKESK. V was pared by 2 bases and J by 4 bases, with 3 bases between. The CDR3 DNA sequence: TGTGCCAGCAGCCAACTTTATAATTCACCCCTCCACTTT. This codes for CASSQLYNSPLHF. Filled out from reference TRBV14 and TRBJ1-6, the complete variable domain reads EAGVTQFPSHSVIEKGQTVTLRCDPISGHDNLYWYRRVMGKEIKFLLHFVKESKQDESGMPNNRFLAERTGGTYSTLKVQPAELEDSGVYFCASSQLYNSPLHFGNGTRLTVT.

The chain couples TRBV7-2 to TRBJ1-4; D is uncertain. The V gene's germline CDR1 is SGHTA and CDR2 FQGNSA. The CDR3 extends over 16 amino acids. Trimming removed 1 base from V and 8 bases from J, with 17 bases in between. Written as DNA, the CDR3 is TGTGCCAGCAGCTTAGATCCGTTGGCCCTGGGCGAAAAACTGTTTTTT. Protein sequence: CASSLDPLALGEKLFF.

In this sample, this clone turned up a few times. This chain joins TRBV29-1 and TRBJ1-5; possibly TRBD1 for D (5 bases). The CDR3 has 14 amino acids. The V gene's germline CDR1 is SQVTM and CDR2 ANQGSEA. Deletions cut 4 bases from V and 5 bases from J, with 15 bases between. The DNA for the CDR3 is TGCAGCGTTGTAGGAGTAGGGGTGGATCAGCCCCAGCATTTT. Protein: CSVVGVGVDQPQHF.

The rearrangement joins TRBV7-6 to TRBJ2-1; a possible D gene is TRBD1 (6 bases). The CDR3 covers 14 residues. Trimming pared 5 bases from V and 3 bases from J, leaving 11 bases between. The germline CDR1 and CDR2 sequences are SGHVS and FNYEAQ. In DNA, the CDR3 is TGTGCCAGCAGCCCGGGACACAACTACAATGAGCAGTTCTTC. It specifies CASSPGHNYNEQFF.

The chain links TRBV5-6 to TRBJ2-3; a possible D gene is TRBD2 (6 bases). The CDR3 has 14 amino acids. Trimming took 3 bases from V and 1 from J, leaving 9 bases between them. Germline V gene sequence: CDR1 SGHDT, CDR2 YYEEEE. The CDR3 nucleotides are TGTGCCAGCAGCTCCTTAGCGGGCACAGATACGCAGTATTTT. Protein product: CASSSLAGTDTQYF. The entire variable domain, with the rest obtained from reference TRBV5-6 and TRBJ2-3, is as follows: DAGVTQSPTHLIKTRGQQVTLRCSPKSGHDTVSWYQQALGQGPQFIFQYYEEEERQRGNFPDRFSGHQFPNYSSELNVNALLLGDSALYLCASSSLAGTDTQYFGPGTRLTVL.

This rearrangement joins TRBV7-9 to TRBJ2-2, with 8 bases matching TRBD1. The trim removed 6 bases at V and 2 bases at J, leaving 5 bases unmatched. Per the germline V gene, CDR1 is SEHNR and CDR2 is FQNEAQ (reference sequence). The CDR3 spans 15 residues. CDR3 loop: CASRGAGGNTGELFF. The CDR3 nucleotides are TGTGCCAGCAGAGGGGCAGGGGGCAACACCGGGGAGCTGTTTTTT.

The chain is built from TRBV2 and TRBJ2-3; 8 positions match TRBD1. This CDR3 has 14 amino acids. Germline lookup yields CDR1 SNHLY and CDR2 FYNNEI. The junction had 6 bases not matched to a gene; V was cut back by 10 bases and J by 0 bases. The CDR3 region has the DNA TGTGCCATCGGACAGGGAACTAGCACAGATACGCAGTATTTT. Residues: CAIGQGTSTDTQYF. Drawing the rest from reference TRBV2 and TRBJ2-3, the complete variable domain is EPEVTQTPSHQVTQMGQEVILRCVPISNHLYFYWYRQILGQKVEFLVSFYNNEISEKSEIFDDQFSVERPDGSNFTLKIRSTKLEDSAMYFCAIGQGTSTDTQYFGPGTRLTVL.

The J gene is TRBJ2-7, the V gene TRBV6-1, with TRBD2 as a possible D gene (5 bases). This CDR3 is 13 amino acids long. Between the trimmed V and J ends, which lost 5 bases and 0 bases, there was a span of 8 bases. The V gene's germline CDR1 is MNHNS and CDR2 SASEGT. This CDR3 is CASSRRDSYEQYF. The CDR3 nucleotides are TGTGCCAGCAGTCGACGGGACTCCTACGAGCAGTACTTC.

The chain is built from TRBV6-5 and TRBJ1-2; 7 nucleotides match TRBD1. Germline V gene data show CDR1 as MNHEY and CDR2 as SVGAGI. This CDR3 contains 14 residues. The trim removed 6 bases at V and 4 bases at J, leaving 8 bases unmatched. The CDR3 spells CASRAPGTAYGYTF. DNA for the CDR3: TGTGCCAGCAGAGCCCCCGGGACAGCCTATGGCTACACCTTC.

The CDR3 loop is CASSLALAGGYNEQFF. CDR3 nucleotide sequence: TGCGCCAGCAGCTTGGCCCTAGCGGGGGGCTACAATGAGCAGTTCTTC. The genes are TRBV5-1 and TRBJ2-1; TRBD2 matches 11 bases. The CDR3 consists of 16 residues. V lost 0 bases to trimming and J lost 3 bases; unmatched junction nucleotides: 2. Looked up from germline, CDR1 is SGHRS and CDR2 is YFSETQ.

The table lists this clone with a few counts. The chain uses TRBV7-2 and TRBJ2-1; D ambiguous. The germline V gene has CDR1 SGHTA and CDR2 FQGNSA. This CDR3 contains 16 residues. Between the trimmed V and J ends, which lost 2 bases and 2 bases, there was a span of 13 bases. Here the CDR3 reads CASSLSPPVTYNEQFF. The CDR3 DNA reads TGTGCCAGCAGCTTAAGTCCCCCGGTAACCTACAATGAGCAGTTCTTC. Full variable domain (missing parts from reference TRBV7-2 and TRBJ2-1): GAGVSQSPSNKVTEKGKDVELRCDPISGHTALYWYRQSLGQGLEFLIYFQGNSAPDKSGLPSDRFSAERTGGSVSTLTIQRTQQEDSAVYLCASSLSPPVTYNEQFFGPGTRLTVL.

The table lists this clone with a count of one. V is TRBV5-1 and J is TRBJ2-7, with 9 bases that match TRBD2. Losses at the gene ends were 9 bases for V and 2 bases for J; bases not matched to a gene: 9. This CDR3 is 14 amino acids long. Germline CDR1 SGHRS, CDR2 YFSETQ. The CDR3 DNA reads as TGCGCCATGATCCCCCTAGCGGGGACCTACGAGCAGTACTTC. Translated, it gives CAMIPLAGTYEQYF.

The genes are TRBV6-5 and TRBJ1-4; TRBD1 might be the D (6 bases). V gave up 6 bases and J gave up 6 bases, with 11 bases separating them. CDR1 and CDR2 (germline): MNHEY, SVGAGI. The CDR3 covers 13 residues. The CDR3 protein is CASRGGVDEKLFF. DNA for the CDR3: TGTGCCAGCAGAGGGGGGGTGGATGAAAAACTGTTTTTT.

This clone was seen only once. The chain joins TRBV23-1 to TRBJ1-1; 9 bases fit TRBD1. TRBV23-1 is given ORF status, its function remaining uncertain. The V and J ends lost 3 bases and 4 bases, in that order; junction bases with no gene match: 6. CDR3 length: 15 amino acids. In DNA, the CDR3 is TGCGCCAGCAGTCATCGGGGGACAGGGACCACTGAAGCTTTCTTT. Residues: CASSHRGTGTTEAFF.